This TCR beta chain was captured by sequencing in a study of identical twins. General study results and limits: Abundant beta clonotypes from cord blood bore fewer insertions; memory repertoires lacked this pattern.

This clonotype turned up a few times. What it binds is unknown. The CDR3 loop spans 14 amino acids. The germline CDR1 and CDR2 sequences are SGHTA and FQGNSA. V dropped 5 bases and J dropped 13 bases, with 20 bases sitting between them. Each CDR3 protein is one row after TCRdb ran MiXCR on the 5' RACE reads. The sample carries 750,000 to 950,000 distinct CDR3 sequences, about 12% recorded once. The sample was also reused in another study, on yellow fever vaccine responses in identical twins. That paper adds: Twin vaccine T cell responses reportedly seemed partly convergent, partly personalized.

The sequence derives from a woman aged 18-30 years in good health. Input material: PBMCs. V gene TRBV7-2 combines with J gene TRBJ2-2; TRBD1 might be the D (5 bases). The CDR3 DNA reads as TGTGCCAGCAGCCCTGATGGTTACATCCAGGGGCTGTTTTTT. Its translation: CASSPDGYIQGLFF.